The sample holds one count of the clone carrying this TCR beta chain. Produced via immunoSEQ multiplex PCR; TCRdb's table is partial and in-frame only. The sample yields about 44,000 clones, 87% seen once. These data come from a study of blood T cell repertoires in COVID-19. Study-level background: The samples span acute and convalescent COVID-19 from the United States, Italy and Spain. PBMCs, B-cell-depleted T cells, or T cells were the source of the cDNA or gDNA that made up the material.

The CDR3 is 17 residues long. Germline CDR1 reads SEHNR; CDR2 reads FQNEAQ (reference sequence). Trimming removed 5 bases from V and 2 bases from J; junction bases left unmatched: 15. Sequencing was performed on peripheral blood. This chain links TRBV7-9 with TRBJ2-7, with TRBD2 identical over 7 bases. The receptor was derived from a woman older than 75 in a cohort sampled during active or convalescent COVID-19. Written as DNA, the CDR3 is TGTGCCAGCAGCCCCAGCTCTTTGAGGGAGGGTGCCTACGAGCAGTACTTC. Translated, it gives CASSPSSLREGAYEQYF.